Each of the 22 T cell receptor beta chains below was sequenced from the same sample in a study of response to subunit inactivated influenza vaccine. Each CDR3 protein gets one entry after TCRdb re-called the RT-PCR reads with MiXCR. The profile shows approximately 310,000 distinct CDR3 sequences, about a fifth of them singletons. The sample consisted of PBMCs from blood, taken 21 months after vaccination. The receptor set was obtained from a man aged 50 to 75 who received an inactivated influenza vaccine.

The chain links TRBV4-3 to TRBJ1-1; D not resolved. This CDR3 contains 14 residues. Per germline, CDR1 LGHNA and CDR2 YSLEER. V was trimmed by 0 bases and J by 2 bases, leaving 7 bases between them. CDR3 nucleotide sequence: TGCGCCAGCAGCCAAGATTTTAGTAACACTGAAGCTTTCTTT. Encoded protein: CASSQDFSNTEAFF.

The gene calls are TRBV5-6 and TRBJ2-5; TRBD2 is a possible D gene (6 bases). This CDR3 region has 12 residues. Trimming took 4 bases from V and 7 from J, leaving 11 bases between them. Germline V gene data show CDR1 as SGHDT and CDR2 as YYEEEE. CDR3 nucleotide sequence: TGTGCCAGCAGCACCGGGGGTGGGACCCAGTACTTC. It encodes CASSTGGGTQYF.

A few counts support this clonotype. V is TRBV20-1 and J is TRBJ2-5; TRBD2 aligns across 10 bases. The CDR3 has 15 residues. Germline V CDR1 and CDR2: DFQATT, SNEGSKA (reference sequence). J gave up 4 bases and V 1 base, and 6 bases lay outside the gene matches. For the CDR3, the DNA is TGCAGTGCTAGAGTAAGGGGACTAGCGCGAGAGACCCAGTACTTC. Translated: CSARVRGLARETQYF.

A remark on this clonotype: Relative to the germline gene, one junction end is altered; a read error may explain this. This rearrangement joins TRBV5-1 to TRBJ2-2; 7 bases match TRBD1. Germline loops: CDR1 SGHRS, CDR2 YFSETQ. There are 16 residues in the CDR3. The CDR3 is CAGRADRAYGTGELFF. In DNA form, the CDR3 reads TGCGCCGGCAGAGCCGACAGGGCCTATGGCACCGGGGAGCTGTTTTTT.

This clonotype appeared a few times. The V and J genes are TRBV5-6 and TRBJ1-1, with a tentative D call TRBD1 (5 bases). Trimming stripped 4 bases from V and 7 bases from J, with 14 bases between. Looked up from germline, CDR1 is SGHDT and CDR2 is YYEEEE. The CDR3 runs to 13 residues. DNA of the CDR3: TGTGCCAGCAGCCGCCGCATGGGGGGTGAAGCTTTCTTT. This sequence encodes CASSRRMGGEAFF.

This chain uses TRBV18 with TRBJ2-4; tentatively, D is TRBD1 (5 bases). V was cut by 6 bases and J by 2 bases, with 11 bases left in between. Germline CDR1 and CDR2: KGHSH and LQKENI. The CDR3 is 14 amino acids. The CDR3 region has the DNA TGTGCCAGCTCCCCAGGGCTCTCCAAAAACATTCAGTACTTC. Protein sequence: CASSPGLSKNIQYF.

This clonotype has a handful of counts. The chain is built from TRBV5-1 and TRBJ2-4, with D unresolved. Germline V gene lookup returns CDR1 SGHRS and CDR2 YFSETQ. The CDR3 length is 15 residues. V was clipped by 4 bases and J by 12 bases, with 23 bases between them. In nucleotides, the CDR3 is TGCGCCAGCAGCCAAGGTCTTGTAACGGAAGAAGCTCAGTACTTC. This codes for CASSQGLVTEEAQYF. The full variable domain, in which reference TRBV5-1 and TRBJ2-4 provide the parts outside the CDR3, is KAGVTQTPRYLIKTRGQQVTLSCSPISGHRSVSWYQQTPGQGLQFLFEYFSETQRNKGNFPGRFSGRQFSNSRSEMNVSTLELGDSALYLCASSQGLVTEEAQYFGAGTRLSVL.

This clonotype came up a few times. The V gene is TRBV3-1, the J gene TRBJ2-7; a weak D match, TRBD1 (5 bases). From germline, CDR1 is LGHDT and CDR2 YNNKEL (reference sequence). V shed 1 base and J shed 6 bases, with 13 bases lying between them. The CDR3 spans 14 residues. The CDR3 DNA follows: TGTGCCAGCAGCCAAGGGGCAGGGCGGTCCGAGCAGTACTTC. This gives the protein CASSQGAGRSEQYF.

This clonotype was recorded a few times. The chain's CDR3 is CASSAGQGAGTEAFF. In nucleotides, the CDR3 is TGTGCCAGCTCAGCAGGACAGGGCGCGGGCACTGAAGCTTTCTTT. The chain recombines TRBV18 with TRBJ1-1, with 8 bases lining up with TRBD1. Germline V gene sequence: CDR1 KGHSH, CDR2 LQKENI. This CDR3 region has 15 residues. V was pared by 5 bases and J by 4 bases, with 9 bases of the junction left unmatched. The full variable domain, in which reference TRBV18 and TRBJ1-1 provide the parts outside the CDR3, is NAGVMQNPRHLVRRRGQEARLRCSPMKGHSHVYWYRQLPEEGLKFMVYLQKENIIDESGMPKERFSAEFPKEGPSILRIQQVVRGDSAAYFCASSAGQGAGTEAFFGQGTRLTVV.

The table lists this clonotype with a few counts. The genes are TRBV28 and TRBJ1-5; 7 nucleotides match TRBD1. The CDR3 sequence is 14 residues long. The V segment lost 8 bases and the J segment 0 bases; nucleotides outside the gene matches: 4. Germline lookup yields CDR1 MDHEN and CDR2 SYDVKM. The CDR3 nucleotides read TGTGCCAGCGGGGGGACAGTTAGCAATCAGCCCCAGCATTTT. It codes for CASGGTVSNQPQHF.

The chain links TRBV9 to TRBJ2-5; TRBD1 aligns across 8 bases. Trimming at V came to 3 bases and at J to 1 base, leaving 11 bases not matched to a gene. CDR1 and CDR2 (germline): SGDLS, YYNGEE. The length of the CDR3 is 17 residues. The CDR3 DNA reads as TGTGCCAGCAGCGCAGGCCACCGACAGGGGTTCCAAGAGACCCAGTACTTC. It codes for CASSAGHRQGFQETQYF.

The chain uses TRBV27 and TRBJ2-5, with D uncertain. Trimming shortened V by 8 bases and J by 0 bases, and 22 bases separated the two germline ends. Germline V gene lookup returns CDR1 MNHEY and CDR2 SMNVEV (reference sequence). The CDR3 length is 17 residues. This CDR3 reads CASFEARMGTNQETQYF. CDR3 DNA: TGTGCCAGCTTCGAGGCTCGAATGGGAACCAACCAAGAGACCCAGTACTTC.

The sample holds a few counts of this clonotype. The J gene is TRBJ2-1, the V gene TRBV4-3, with 8 bases matching TRBD2. CDR1 is LGHNA and CDR2 is YSLEER in the germline V gene. V lost 5 bases and J lost 5; bases outside the gene matches: 23. This CDR3 is built from 20 residues. The chain's CDR3 is CASSRINLGLAEILNNEQFF. In nucleotides, the CDR3 is TGCGCCAGCAGCAGAATAAATCTCGGACTAGCCGAAATACTGAACAATGAGCAGTTCTTC.

This clonotype was counted ten times or more. The V and J genes are TRBV27 and TRBJ1-5; D is ambiguous. This CDR3 spans 15 amino acids. Trimming took off 5 bases at V and 2 bases at J, with 13 bases between the two ends. Germline-derived CDR1 and CDR2 are MNHEY and SMNVEV (reference sequence). Here the CDR3 DNA reads TGTGCCAGCAGTCCAAAGAACTTACGCAATCAGCCCCAGCATTTT. Translating it yields CASSPKNLRNQPQHF.

CDR3 sequence: CASSISGGPYEQYF. The CDR3 DNA follows: TGTGCCAGTAGTATAAGCGGGGGACCATACGAGCAGTACTTC. The chain couples TRBV19 to TRBJ2-7; TRBD2 agrees at 8 bases. CDR1 and CDR2 from the germline V gene are LNHDA and SQIVND (reference sequence). V shed 2 bases and J 4 bases; nucleotides not matched to a gene: 4. The CDR3 is made up of 14 amino acids.

This chain links TRBV24-1 with TRBJ1-6; no clear D. Trimming took off 4 bases at V and 7 bases at J, with 4 bases between the two ends. CDR1 is KGHDR, CDR2 SFDVKD, per germline. This CDR3 is 12 amino acids long. The CDR3 sequence: CATSEGNSPLHF. As DNA, the CDR3 is TGTGCCACCAGTGAGGGGAATTCACCCCTCCACTTT.

This clonotype has more than one count but fewer than ten. The rearrangement uses TRBV20-1 and TRBJ1-4, with D possibly TRBD1 on 5 matching bases. The length of the CDR3 is 15 residues. Germline V gives CDR1 DFQATT, CDR2 SNEGSKA (reference sequence). Trimming left V 0 bases short and J 6 bases short, with 14 bases between. The CDR3 spells CSARDLGGRDEKLFF. The CDR3 region has the DNA TGCAGTGCTAGAGATCTTGGGGGACGGGATGAAAAACTGTTTTTT.

In nucleotides, the CDR3 is TGTGCCACCAGTGACACCGGGACAGGGGTCCGGGATACGCAGTATTTT. Amino acid sequence: CATSDTGTGVRDTQYF. J is TRBJ2-3 and V is TRBV24-1; TRBD1 matches 10 bases. From germline, CDR1 is KGHDR and CDR2 SFDVKD. The CDR3 sequence is 16 residues long. Losses at the gene ends were 4 bases for V and 6 bases for J; bases not matched to a gene: 9.

This clonotype was seen a handful of times. The chain carries TRBV6-5 and TRBJ2-7, with D maybe TRBD1 (5 bases). The V and J ends lost 5 bases and 4 bases respectively, with 12 bases between them. Germline values: CDR1 MNHEY, CDR2 SVGAGI. The CDR3 is 13 residues long. CDR3 residues: CASSAQQGYEQYF. In DNA, the CDR3 is TGTGCCAGCAGTGCGCAGCAGGGTTACGAGCAGTACTTC.

CDR3 coding DNA: TGCGCCAGCAGCCAAGATAGCGCCCGGGGGCTTTTTGGCTACACCTTC. Encoded protein: CASSQDSARGLFGYTF. The genes are TRBV4-1 and TRBJ1-2; D perhaps matches TRBD1 (6 bases). The length of the CDR3 is 16 residues. In germline, CDR1 is MGHRA, CDR2 YSYEKL. Deletions cut 0 bases from V and 7 bases from J, with 18 bases between.

The rearrangement uses TRBV29-1 and TRBJ1-2; 7 bases match TRBD1. This CDR3 is 13 amino acids long. The V gene end was trimmed by 5 bases and the J gene end by 1 base; junction bases not matched to a gene: 4. Germline assignment: CDR1 SQVTM and CDR2 ANQGSEA. In DNA, the CDR3 is TGCAGCGTTCCGGGACAGAGTAACTATGGCTACACCTTC. It specifies CSVPGQSNYGYTF.

Worth noting for this clonotype: A junction end diverges from the germline sequence, so it may reflect a read error. The chain links TRBV7-8 to TRBJ1-1; 7 nucleotides match TRBD1. From germline, CDR1 is SGHVS and CDR2 FQNEAQ. The CDR3 contains 15 residues. CDR3 residues: CASSQGGVTDPKAFF. CDR3 DNA sequence: TGTGCCAGCAGCCAGGGGGGGGTAACGGACCCCAAAGCTTTCTTC. The variable domain in full, with the rest retrieved from reference TRBV7-8 and TRBJ1-1, is GAGVSQSPRYKVAKRGQDVALRCDPISGHVSLFWYQQALGQGPEFLTYFQNEAQLDKSGLPSDRFFAERPEGSVSTLKIQRTQQEDSAVYLCASSQGGVTDPKAFFGQGTRLTVV.